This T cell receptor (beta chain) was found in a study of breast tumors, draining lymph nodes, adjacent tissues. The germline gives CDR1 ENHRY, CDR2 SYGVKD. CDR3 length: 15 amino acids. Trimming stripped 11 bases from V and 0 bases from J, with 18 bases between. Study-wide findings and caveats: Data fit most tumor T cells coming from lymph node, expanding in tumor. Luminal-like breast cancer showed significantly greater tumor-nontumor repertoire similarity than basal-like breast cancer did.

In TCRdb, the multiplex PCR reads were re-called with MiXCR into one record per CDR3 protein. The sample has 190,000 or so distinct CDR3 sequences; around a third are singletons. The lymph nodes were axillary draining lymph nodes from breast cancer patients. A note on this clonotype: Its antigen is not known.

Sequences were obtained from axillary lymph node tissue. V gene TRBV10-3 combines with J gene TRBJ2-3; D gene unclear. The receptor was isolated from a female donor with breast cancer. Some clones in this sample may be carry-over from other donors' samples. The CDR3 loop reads CASGEGSVSTDTQYF. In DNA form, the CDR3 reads TGTGCCTCCGGTGAAGGGTCGGTTAGCACAGATACGCAGTATTTT.